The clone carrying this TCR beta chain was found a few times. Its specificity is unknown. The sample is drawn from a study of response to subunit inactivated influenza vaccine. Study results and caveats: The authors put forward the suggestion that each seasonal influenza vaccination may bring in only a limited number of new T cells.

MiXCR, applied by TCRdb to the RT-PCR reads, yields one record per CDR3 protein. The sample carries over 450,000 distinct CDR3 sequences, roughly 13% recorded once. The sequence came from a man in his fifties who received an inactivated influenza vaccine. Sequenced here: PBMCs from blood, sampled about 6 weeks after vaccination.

CDR3 amino acids: CASSRSHGPTSGATGELFF. CDR3 coding DNA: TGTGCCAGCAGCCGCTCGCACGGCCCTACTAGCGGGGCAACCGGGGAGCTGTTTTTT. The J gene is TRBJ2-2, the V gene TRBV6-2 or TRBV6-3; 10 bases map to TRBD2. Germline-derived CDR1 and CDR2 are MNHEY and SVGEGT. The V segment lost 6 bases and the J segment 5 bases; nucleotides outside the gene matches: 18. The CDR3 loop spans 19 amino acids.